The 23 T cell receptor beta chains reported below all come from one sample, sequenced in a study of control samples from healthy donors and cancer patients. The table came from immunoSEQ multiplex PCR; TCRdb's copy has only in-frame clones and leaves some out. The sample holds about 75,000 clones, 94% seen once. Sequences were obtained from blood. These receptors all come from a woman aged 40 to 50 in good health.

V gene TRBV18 combines with J gene TRBJ1-1, with D possibly matching TRBD1 (5 bases). CDR1 is KGHSH, CDR2 LQKENI, per germline. The CDR3 totals 10 residues. Trimming shortened V by 6 bases and J by 8 bases, and 7 bases separated the two germline ends. CDR3 sequence (DNA): TGTGCCAGCTCGGGGACGGAAGCTTTCTTT. Protein sequence: CASSGTEAFF.

V and J are TRBV27 and TRBJ1-4; TRBD1 aligns across 8 bases. The germline gives CDR1 MNHEY, CDR2 SMNVEV (reference sequence). The CDR3 is 18 residues long. The ends lost 4 bases at V and 0 bases at J; junction bases unmatched: 10. CDR3 nucleotide sequence: TGTGCCAGCAGTTCAACAGGGGGAGGATGGTCAACTAATGAAAAACTGTTTTTT. The encoded protein is CASSSTGGGWSTNEKLFF.

This chain uses TRBV15 with TRBJ1-2; weak D call: TRBD1 (6 bases). The CDR3 is 15 amino acids. Per germline, CDR1 LNHNV and CDR2 YYDKDF (reference sequence). V lost 1 base and J 1 base, leaving 10 bases between the germline ends. CDR3 nucleotide sequence: TGTGCCACCAGCAGAGCTACACAGGGTAACTATGGCTACACCTTC. Translated, it gives CATSRATQGNYGYTF.

The chain joins TRBV6-5 to TRBJ2-7; 11 bases fit TRBD1. Per germline, CDR1 MNHEY and CDR2 SVGAGI. CDR3 length equals 13 residues. The junction had 4 bases not matched to a gene; V was cut back by 8 bases and J by 4 bases. The CDR3 nucleotides read TGTGCCAGCGGCGGGGACAGGGGGTACGAGCAGTACTTC. Its translation is CASGGDRGYEQYF.

The rearrangement uses TRBV5-4 and TRBJ2-1; 7 bases are shared with TRBD2. V lost 4 bases, J lost 9 bases, and 13 bases stayed unmatched. CDR3 length equals 15 residues. The germline gives CDR1 SGHNT, CDR2 YYREEE (reference sequence). CDR3 loop: CASSPGLGANREQFF. DNA of the CDR3: TGTGCCAGCAGCCCAGGACTAGGGGCCAATCGTGAGCAGTTCTTC.

The V gene is TRBV30, the J gene TRBJ2-5; D is perhaps TRBD2 (7 bases). The V gene's germline CDR1 is GTSNPN and CDR2 SVGIG (reference sequence). Trimming shortened V by 2 bases and J by 6 bases, and 10 bases separated the two germline ends. The CDR3 is 12 residues long. The CDR3 sequence: CAWSPGGQTQYF. Written as DNA, the CDR3 is TGTGCCTGGAGTCCCGGGGGGCAGACCCAGTACTTC.

The chain couples TRBV24-1 to TRBJ1-1; no clear D gene. Between the trimmed V and J ends, which lost 3 bases and 2 bases, there was a span of 6 bases. From germline, CDR1 is KGHDR and CDR2 SFDVKD. This CDR3 has 13 amino acids. The chain's CDR3 is CATSDRKNTEAFF. Here the CDR3 DNA reads TGTGCCACCAGTGATCGCAAAAACACTGAAGCTTTCTTT.

The chain combines TRBV24-1 with TRBJ2-1; TRBD2 aligns across 8 bases. With V trimmed by 8 bases and J by 7 bases, 15 bases remained unmatched. The CDR3 is 16 residues long. Germline V gene lookup returns CDR1 KGHDR and CDR2 SFDVKD. In nucleotides, the CDR3 is TGTGCCACCACAGGGGTGAGCGGGGGTACAAATAATGAGCAGTTCTTC. Translation gives CATTGVSGGTNNEQFF.

This clone was observed once. The gene calls are TRBV5-6 and TRBJ2-3, with a tentative D call TRBD2 (6 bases). The CDR3 runs 16 residues. Trimming cost V 3 bases and J 0 bases, with 14 bases left between them. Germline V CDR1 and CDR2: SGHDT, YYEEEE. The CDR3 coding sequence is TGTGCCAGCAGCTCCGGGACTTCACCTAGCACAGATACGCAGTATTTT. This encodes CASSSGTSPSTDTQYF.

This rearrangement joins TRBV24-1 to TRBJ2-5; 7 positions match TRBD2. Germline V gene lookup returns CDR1 KGHDR and CDR2 SFDVKD. This CDR3 spans 13 amino acids. V lost 7 bases, J lost 4 bases, and 5 bases stayed unmatched. The CDR3 is CATRGAGLETQYF. CDR3 sequence (DNA): TGTGCCACCAGGGGAGCGGGGCTAGAGACCCAGTACTTC.

In nucleotides, the CDR3 is TGTGCCAGCAGTGATTTTCCAGGATGGACTGAAGCTTTCTTT. It encodes CASSDFPGWTEAFF. V gene TRBV2 combines with J gene TRBJ1-1; D gene ambiguous. Trimming removed 3 bases from V and 5 bases from J, with 13 bases in between. Germline V lookup: CDR1 SNHLY, CDR2 FYNNEI. The CDR3 sequence is 14 residues long.

The V and J genes are TRBV11-2 and TRBJ2-6; perhaps TRBD1 as D (6 bases). Germline assignment: CDR1 SGHAT and CDR2 FQNNGV. The CDR3 runs 17 residues. V lost 4 bases and J 2 bases, leaving 15 bases between the germline ends. The DNA for the CDR3 is TGTGCCAGCAGCTACACACAGGGATTAGCTGGGGCCAACGTCCTGACTTTC. Amino acids: CASSYTQGLAGANVLTF.

The rearrangement joins TRBV3-1 (or the pseudogene TRBV3-2) to TRBJ2-3; D is possibly TRBD2 (6 bases). Germline loops: CDR1 LGHDT, CDR2 YNNKEL (reference sequence). CDR3 size: 14 residues. The V end was cut by 5 bases, the J end by 2 bases, with 11 bases between. This CDR3 reads CASSGPGVTDTQYF. CDR3 DNA: TGTGCCAGCAGCGGCCCGGGGGTCACAGATACGCAGTATTTT.

V usage is TRBV19 and J usage is TRBJ2-1; no clear D. V shed 3 bases and J shed 3 bases, with 15 bases lying between them. Germline CDR1 LNHDA, CDR2 SQIVND (reference sequence). The CDR3 runs to 16 residues. The DNA for the CDR3 is TGTGCCAGTAGTATGGCGACAAAAGCCTTCTACAATGAGCAGTTCTTC. This sequence encodes CASSMATKAFYNEQFF. Drawing the rest from reference TRBV19 and TRBJ2-1, the complete variable domain is DGGITQSPKYLFRKEGQNVTLSCEQNLNHDAMYWYRQDPGQGLRLIYYSQIVNDFQKGDIAEGYSVSREKKESFPLTVTSAQKNPTAFYLCASSMATKAFYNEQFFGPGTRLTVL.

The V gene is TRBV27, the J gene TRBJ2-4; D remains unclear. This CDR3 has 12 amino acids. V gave up 10 bases and J gave up 1 base, with 8 bases separating them. In germline, CDR1 is MNHEY, CDR2 SMNVEV (reference sequence). Written as DNA, the CDR3 is TGTGCCACCGGACGGGCCAAAAACATTCAGTACTTC. Translating gives CATGRAKNIQYF.

The J gene is TRBJ1-3, the V gene TRBV12-3 or TRBV12-4; D remains unclear. Between the trimmed V and J ends, which lost 5 bases and 4 bases, there was a span of 9 bases. This CDR3 is built from 13 residues. This chain's CDR3 is CASSPTPGNTIYF. CDR3 nucleotides: TGTGCCAGCAGTCCGACACCCGGAAACACCATATATTTT.

This clone occurred a few times. This chain joins TRBV6-6 and TRBJ1-1; D gene unclear. The ends were cut back, 4 bases at V and 5 bases at J, with 8 bases in the middle. Germline assignment: CDR1 MNHNY and CDR2 SVGAGI (reference sequence). The CDR3 length is 12 residues. CDR3 DNA: TGTGCCAGCAGTTTAGCTGGGACTGAAGCTTTCTTT. It is translated as CASSLAGTEAFF.

The chain couples TRBV9 to TRBJ2-7, with 7 bases fitting TRBD2. Germline V gene data show CDR1 as SGDLS and CDR2 as YYNGEE. The junction had 19 bases not matched to a gene; V was cut back by 4 bases and J by 0 bases. The CDR3 contains 19 residues. The CDR3 nucleotides read TGTGCCAGCAGCTCAAACCCCATAGAGGCGGGGGATAGCTCCTACGAGCAGTACTTC. Its translation: CASSSNPIEAGDSSYEQYF.

The chain recombines TRBV9 with TRBJ2-4; TRBD1 matches at 7 bases. This CDR3 is built from 16 residues. In germline, CDR1 is SGDLS, CDR2 YYNGEE. V gave up 2 bases and J gave up 0 bases; unmatched junction bases: 5. CDR3 loop: CASSVGTALAKNIQYF. CDR3 coding DNA: TGTGCCAGCAGCGTCGGGACAGCCCTAGCCAAAAACATTCAGTACTTC.

The V and J genes are TRBV21-1 and TRBJ2-5; TRBD1 reflects the table's D call only, with no check against the DNA. TRBV21-1 has pseudogene status. The CDR3 totals 18 residues. The CDR3 loop reads CASSKGPGGNQIQETQYF. CDR3 nucleotide sequence: TGTGCCAGCAGCAAAGGGCCAGGGGGAAACCAAATTCAAGAGACCCAGTACTTC.

V usage is TRBV27 and J usage is TRBJ1-2; D gene uncertain. CDR1 MNHEY and CDR2 SMNVEV come from the germline V gene (reference sequence). CDR3 length: 19 amino acids. Trimming took 2 bases from V and 1 from J, leaving 23 bases between them. CDR3 nucleotide sequence: TGTGCCAGCAGTTTAACCAAGGGAGTCCTCTCTACTATTAACTATGGCTACACCTTC. Translation gives CASSLTKGVLSTINYGYTF.

This clone was recorded once. V usage is TRBV5-1 and J usage is TRBJ1-2; 7 bases agree with TRBD1. Trimming cost V 1 base and J 8 bases; bases outside gene matches: 8. CDR1 and CDR2 from the germline V gene are SGHRS and YFSETQ. This CDR3 has 14 residues. CDR3 loop: CASSLSRTGNGYTF. The CDR3 bases are TGCGCCAGCAGCTTGAGCAGGACAGGCAACGGCTACACCTTC.

CDR3 amino acids: CASSPTSGSRDEQFF. The CDR3 DNA sequence: TGTGCCAGCAGTCCAACTAGCGGGAGTCGGGATGAGCAGTTCTTC. The chain is built from TRBV3-1 (or the pseudogene TRBV3-2) and TRBJ2-1, with TRBD2 matching over 11 bases. The CDR3 is 15 amino acids. J was trimmed by 8 bases and V by 6 bases; bases with no gene match: 9. Germline V gene data show CDR1 as LGHDT and CDR2 as YNNKEL (reference sequence).